Listed below are T cell receptor beta chains from one sample, sequenced in a study of human T cells and chemical hapten exposure. TCRdb called the RACE reads again in MiXCR, with one record for every CDR3 protein. The sample contains tens of thousands of distinct CDR3 sequences, 7.5% to 10% of which appear only once. The specimen was whole blood, collected in connection with sensitization to the hapten diphenylcyclopropenone (DPC). The receptors derive from a woman in her forties or fifties with alopecia areata. Some clones in this sample may be carry-over from other donors' samples. Both conserved end residues are part of each CDR3. D genes are given only for firm matches. Clone size is given for some rows only: seen once, a few or many times, or a class if the clone is expanded.

CDR3aa: CASSLLLADEQYF
CDR3nt: TGTGCCAGCAGTTTGCTCCTAGCCGACGAGCAGTACTTC
d_gene: -
abundance: many
j_gene: TRBJ2-7
v_gene: TRBV12-3/TRBV12-4

CDR3aa: CASSFVGAPLGDTQYF
CDR3nt: TGCGCCAGCAGCTTCGTGGGAGCCCCGTTAGGAGATACGCAGTATTTT
d_gene: -
abundance: many
j_gene: TRBJ2-3
v_gene: TRBV5-1

CDR3aa: CASSYWDTYGYTF
CDR3nt: TGTGCCAGCAGTTACTGGGACACCTATGGCTACACCTTC
d_gene: -
abundance: many
j_gene: TRBJ1-2
v_gene: TRBV6-5

CDR3aa: CASSLAYGGETQYF
CDR3nt: TGTGCCAGCAGCTTAGCGTACGGCGGAGAGACCCAGTACTTC
d_gene: -
abundance: many
j_gene: TRBJ2-5
v_gene: TRBV7-9

CDR3aa: CASSQQTGRGYEQYF
CDR3nt: TGTGCCAGCAGCCAACAGACAGGGAGGGGCTACGAGCAGTACTTC
d_gene: -
abundance: many
j_gene: TRBJ2-7
v_gene: TRBV4-2

CDR3aa: CASSPGRGSYEQYF
CDR3nt: TGTGCCAGCAGCCCCGGTCGGGGTTCCTACGAGCAGTACTTC
d_gene: -
abundance: many
j_gene: TRBJ2-7
v_gene: TRBV5-6

CDR3aa: CATLSPQETQYF
CDR3nt: TGTGCCACCCTAAGCCCTCAAGAGACCCAGTACTTC
d_gene: -
abundance: many
j_gene: TRBJ2-5
v_gene: TRBV28

CDR3aa: CASSDDLGTGELFF
CDR3nt: TGCGCCAGCAGTGACGACTTGGGCACCGGGGAGCTGTTTTTT
d_gene: -
abundance: few
j_gene: TRBJ2-2
v_gene: TRBV10-2

CDR3aa: CASSWIGELFF
CDR3nt: TGTGCCAGCAGTTGGATCGGGGAGCTGTTTTTT
d_gene: -
abundance: few
j_gene: TRBJ2-2
v_gene: TRBV2

CDR3aa: CSVTSAGGPRSQFF
CDR3nt: TGCAGCGTTACCTCAGCGGGAGGGCCACGGAGTCAGTTCTTC
d_gene: TRBD2
abundance: -
j_gene: TRBJ2-1
v_gene: TRBV29-1

CDR3aa: CASSRWAGANEKLFF
CDR3nt: TGTGCCAGCAGCCGTTGGGCCGGAGCCAATGAAAAACTGTTTTTT
d_gene: -
abundance: many
j_gene: TRBJ1-4
v_gene: TRBV4-2

CDR3aa: CASRSGGQETQYF
CDR3nt: TGTGCCAGCAGGTCGGGAGGCCAAGAGACCCAGTACTTC
d_gene: TRBD2
abundance: -
j_gene: TRBJ2-5
v_gene: TRBV28

CDR3aa: CASSERRDSQEAFF
CDR3nt: TGCGCCAGCAGTGAGAGAAGGGACAGCCAGGAAGCTTTCTTT
d_gene: TRBD1
abundance: -
j_gene: TRBJ1-1
v_gene: TRBV10-1

CDR3aa: CASSQTGTPYEQYF
CDR3nt: TGTGCCAGCAGCCAGACCGGGACACCCTACGAGCAGTACTTC
d_gene: -
abundance: few
j_gene: TRBJ2-7
v_gene: TRBV7-9

CDR3aa: CATSALHGAVNSYNEQFF
CDR3nt: TGTGCCACCAGTGCCCTGCACGGGGCCGTGAACTCCTACAATGAGCAGTTCTTC
d_gene: -
abundance: many
j_gene: TRBJ2-1
v_gene: TRBV24-1

CDR3aa: CASSSPTDIQYF
CDR3nt: TGTGCCAGCAGTTCGCCGACGGACATTCAGTACTTC
d_gene: -
abundance: many
j_gene: TRBJ2-4
v_gene: TRBV6-1

CDR3aa: CSVGTDTQYF
CDR3nt: TGCAGCGTTGGAACAGATACGCAGTATTTT
d_gene: -
abundance: -
j_gene: TRBJ2-3
v_gene: TRBV29-1

CDR3aa: CASRRGRRGETQYF
CDR3nt: TGTGCCAGCAGGCGCGGGAGGAGGGGAGAGACCCAGTACTTC
d_gene: TRBD2
abundance: few
j_gene: TRBJ2-5
v_gene: TRBV6-6

CDR3aa: CSAAGDMNTEAFF
CDR3nt: TGCAGTGCTGCTGGGGACATGAACACTGAAGCTTTCTTT
d_gene: -
abundance: many
j_gene: TRBJ1-1
v_gene: TRBV20-1

CDR3aa: CATSGRDRERRETQYF
CDR3nt: TGTGCCACCAGTGGGCGGGACAGGGAGCGCCGAGAGACCCAGTACTTC
d_gene: TRBD1
abundance: -
j_gene: TRBJ2-5
v_gene: TRBV24-1

CDR3aa: CSAKGLSTIQQFF
CDR3nt: TGCAGTGCTAAGGGACTATCTACAATACAGCAGTTCTTC
d_gene: TRBD2
abundance: few
j_gene: TRBJ2-1
v_gene: TRBV20-1

CDR3aa: CASSYGLLRTSEAFF
CDR3nt: TGTGCCAGCAGTTACGGGTTGTTGCGAACCTCTGAAGCTTTCTTT
d_gene: -
abundance: few
j_gene: TRBJ1-1
v_gene: TRBV6-5

CDR3aa: CASSLLAGGNNEQFF
CDR3nt: TGCGCCAGCAGCTTACTAGCGGGAGGAAACAATGAGCAGTTCTTC
d_gene: TRBD2
abundance: many
j_gene: TRBJ2-1
v_gene: TRBV5-1

CDR3aa: CASSYGWQTQETQYF
CDR3nt: TGTGCCAGCAGTTACGGCTGGCAGACCCAAGAGACCCAGTACTTC
d_gene: -
abundance: few
j_gene: TRBJ2-5
v_gene: TRBV6-5

CDR3aa: CASSPGLVEQYF
CDR3nt: TGTGCCAGCAGCCCCGGACTAGTCGAGCAGTACTTC
d_gene: TRBD2
abundance: many
j_gene: TRBJ2-7
v_gene: TRBV7-2

CDR3aa: CASSPPGLNEKLFF
CDR3nt: TGTGCCAGCTCACCACCGGGACTTAATGAAAAACTGTTTTTT
d_gene: -
abundance: -
j_gene: TRBJ1-4
v_gene: TRBV18

CDR3aa: CASSRGQGGLTANSPLHF
CDR3nt: TGCGCCAGCAGCCGGGGGCAGGGTGGTCTGACGGCTAATTCACCCCTCCACTTT
d_gene: -
abundance: few
j_gene: TRBJ1-6
v_gene: TRBV10-2

CDR3aa: CASSPIQGSFWYGYTF
CDR3nt: TGTGCCAGCAGTCCGATCCAGGGTTCCTTTTGGTATGGCTACACCTTC
d_gene: -
abundance: -
j_gene: TRBJ1-2
v_gene: TRBV6-2/TRBV6-3

CDR3aa: CASSRSLTASGANVLTF
CDR3nt: TGTGCCAGCAGCCGTAGTTTGACAGCTTCTGGGGCCAACGTCCTGACTTTC
d_gene: -
abundance: few
j_gene: TRBJ2-6
v_gene: TRBV12-3/TRBV12-4

CDR3aa: CASSLMDRHTDTQYF
CDR3nt: TGTGCCAGCAGCCTCATGGACCGACACACAGATACGCAGTATTTT
d_gene: -
abundance: few
j_gene: TRBJ2-3
v_gene: TRBV7-2

CDR3aa: CAYGSNYGYTF
CDR3nt: TGTGCCTACGGTTCTAACTATGGCTACACCTTC
d_gene: -
abundance: -
j_gene: TRBJ1-2
v_gene: TRBV28

CDR3aa: CATRLEVAETQYF
CDR3nt: TGTGCCACTCGGCTGGAGGTCGCCGAGACCCAGTACTTC
d_gene: -
abundance: -
j_gene: TRBJ2-5
v_gene: TRBV12-3/TRBV12-4

CDR3aa: CASSPRAAGEVLDTQYF
CDR3nt: TGTGCCAGCAGCCCTCGGGCGGCGGGAGAGGTCCTAGATACGCAGTATTTT
d_gene: TRBD2
abundance: few
j_gene: TRBJ2-3
v_gene: TRBV7-6

CDR3aa: CASSSTGGRGTDTQYF
CDR3nt: TGTGCCAGCAGCTCCACGGGCGGGAGGGGGACAGATACGCAGTATTTT
d_gene: TRBD2
abundance: -
j_gene: TRBJ2-3
v_gene: TRBV7-9

CDR3aa: CASSQGPSDTGELFF
CDR3nt: TGTGCCAGCAGCCAAGGGCCGAGTGACACCGGGGAGCTGTTTTTT
d_gene: -
abundance: many
j_gene: TRBJ2-2
v_gene: TRBV11-2

CDR3aa: CASRKDRLNYGYTF
CDR3nt: TGTGCCAGCAGGAAGGACAGGTTGAACTATGGCTACACCTTC
d_gene: TRBD1
abundance: few
j_gene: TRBJ1-2
v_gene: TRBV2

CDR3aa: CSGRTGAYGYTF
CDR3nt: TGCAGCGGACGGACAGGGGCCTATGGCTACACCTTC
d_gene: TRBD1
abundance: few
j_gene: TRBJ1-2
v_gene: TRBV29-1

CDR3aa: CASSLKEKLFF
CDR3nt: TGTGCCAGCAGTTTAAAGGAAAAACTGTTTTTT
d_gene: -
abundance: many
j_gene: TRBJ1-4
v_gene: TRBV6-5

CDR3aa: CASTRGNAYEQYF
CDR3nt: TGTGCCAGCACTCGCGGAAACGCCTACGAGCAGTACTTC
d_gene: -
abundance: few
j_gene: TRBJ2-7
v_gene: TRBV28

CDR3aa: CASYFGAGLPNEQFF
CDR3nt: TGCGCCAGCTACTTCGGAGCGGGACTCCCCAATGAGCAGTTCTTC
d_gene: TRBD2
abundance: -
j_gene: TRBJ2-1
v_gene: TRBV5-1

CDR3aa: CASSQDGRDDQPQHF
CDR3nt: TGTGCCAGCAGCCAAGATGGCAGGGACGATCAGCCCCAGCATTTT
d_gene: -
abundance: -
j_gene: TRBJ1-5
v_gene: TRBV4-2

CDR3aa: CSAESFKGEGETQYF
CDR3nt: TGCAGTGCCGAGAGCTTTAAGGGGGAAGGAGAGACCCAGTACTTC
d_gene: -
abundance: few
j_gene: TRBJ2-5
v_gene: TRBV20-1

CDR3aa: CASSKESGTQGYEQYF
CDR3nt: TGTGCCAGCAGCAAAGAGTCAGGAACTCAGGGCTACGAGCAGTACTTC
d_gene: -
abundance: many
j_gene: TRBJ2-7
v_gene: TRBV21-1

CDR3aa: CASSQALGNTEAFF
CDR3nt: TGCGCCAGCAGCCAAGCGTTGGGGAACACTGAAGCTTTCTTT
d_gene: -
abundance: medium-sized
j_gene: TRBJ1-1
v_gene: TRBV4-1